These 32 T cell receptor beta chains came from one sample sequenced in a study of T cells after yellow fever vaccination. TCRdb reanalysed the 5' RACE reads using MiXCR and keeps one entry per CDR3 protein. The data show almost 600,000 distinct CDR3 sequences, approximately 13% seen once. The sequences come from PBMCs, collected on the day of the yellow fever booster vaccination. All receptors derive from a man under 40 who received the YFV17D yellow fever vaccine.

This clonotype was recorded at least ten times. The CDR3 spells CASSLRVGTSADTQYF. The CDR3 DNA is TGTGCCAGCAGCTTAAGGGTGGGCACCTCGGCAGATACGCAGTATTTT. This chain connects TRBV7-2 to TRBJ2-3; unclear D gene. The CDR3 runs 16 residues. Between the trimmed V and J ends, which lost 2 bases and 4 bases, there was a span of 16 bases. The germline V gene encodes CDR1 SGHTA and CDR2 FQGNSA.

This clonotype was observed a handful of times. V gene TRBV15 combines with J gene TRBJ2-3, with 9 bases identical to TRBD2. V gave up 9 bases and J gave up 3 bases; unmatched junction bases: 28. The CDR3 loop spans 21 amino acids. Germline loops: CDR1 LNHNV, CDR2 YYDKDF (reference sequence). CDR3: CATQEKFPAGGSLIRTDTQYF. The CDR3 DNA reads TGTGCCACGCAAGAGAAATTCCCAGCGGGAGGCTCGCTCATCCGTACAGATACGCAGTATTTT. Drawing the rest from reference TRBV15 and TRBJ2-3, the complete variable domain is DAMVIQNPRYQVTQFGKPVTLSCSQTLNHNVMYWYQQKSSQAPKLLFHYYDKDFNNEADTPDNFQSRRPNTSFCFLDIRSPGLGDTAMYLCATQEKFPAGGSLIRTDTQYFGPGTRLTVL.

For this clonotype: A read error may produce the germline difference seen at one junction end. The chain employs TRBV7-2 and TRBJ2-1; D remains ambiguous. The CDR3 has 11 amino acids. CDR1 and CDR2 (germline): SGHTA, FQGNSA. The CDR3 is CASNLSHEQFF. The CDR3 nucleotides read TGTGCCAGCAACTTATCGCATGAGCAGTTCTTC.

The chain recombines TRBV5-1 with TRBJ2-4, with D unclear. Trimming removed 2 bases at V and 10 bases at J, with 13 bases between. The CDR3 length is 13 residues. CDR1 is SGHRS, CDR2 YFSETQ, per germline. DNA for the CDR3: TGCGCCAGCAGCTTCGTCCCCGGCGAGATTCAGTACTTC. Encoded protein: CASSFVPGEIQYF.

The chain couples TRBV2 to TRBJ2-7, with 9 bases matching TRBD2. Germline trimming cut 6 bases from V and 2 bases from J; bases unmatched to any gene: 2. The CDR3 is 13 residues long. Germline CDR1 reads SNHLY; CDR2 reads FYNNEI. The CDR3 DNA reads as TGTGCCAGCAGCCGACTAGCGGCCTACGAGCAGTACTTC. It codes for CASSRLAAYEQYF. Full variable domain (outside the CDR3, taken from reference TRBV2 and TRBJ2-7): EPEVTQTPSHQVTQMGQEVILRCVPISNHLYFYWYRQILGQKVEFLVSFYNNEISEKSEIFDDQFSVERPDGSNFTLKIRSTKLEDSAMYFCASSRLAAYEQYFGPGTRLTVT.

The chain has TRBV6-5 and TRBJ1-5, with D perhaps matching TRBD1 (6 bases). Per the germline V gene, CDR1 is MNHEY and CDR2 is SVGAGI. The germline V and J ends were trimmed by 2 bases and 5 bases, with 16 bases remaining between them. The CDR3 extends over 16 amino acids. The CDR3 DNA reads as TGTGCCAGCAGTTACACCGGCAGGGGCGCCGATCAGCCCCAGCATTTT. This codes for CASSYTGRGADQPQHF.

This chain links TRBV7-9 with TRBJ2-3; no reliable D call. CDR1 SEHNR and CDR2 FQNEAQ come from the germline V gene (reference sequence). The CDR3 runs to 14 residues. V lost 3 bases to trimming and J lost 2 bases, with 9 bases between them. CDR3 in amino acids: CASSFGVNTDTQYF. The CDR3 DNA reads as TGTGCCAGCAGCTTTGGGGTCAACACAGATACGCAGTATTTT.

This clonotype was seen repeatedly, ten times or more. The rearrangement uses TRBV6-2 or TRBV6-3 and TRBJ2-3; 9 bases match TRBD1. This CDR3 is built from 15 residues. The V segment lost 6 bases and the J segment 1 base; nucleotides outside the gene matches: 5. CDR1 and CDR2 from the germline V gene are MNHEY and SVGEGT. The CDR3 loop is CASRRTGDGTDTQYF. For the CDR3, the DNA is TGTGCCAGCAGAAGGACAGGGGACGGCACAGATACGCAGTATTTT.

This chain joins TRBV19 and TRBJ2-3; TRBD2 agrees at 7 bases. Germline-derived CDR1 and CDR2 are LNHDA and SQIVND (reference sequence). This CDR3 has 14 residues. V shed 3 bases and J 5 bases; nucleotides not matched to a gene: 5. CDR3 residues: CASSMSGKEDTQYF. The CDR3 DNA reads TGTGCCAGTAGTATGAGCGGGAAGGAAGATACGCAGTATTTT.

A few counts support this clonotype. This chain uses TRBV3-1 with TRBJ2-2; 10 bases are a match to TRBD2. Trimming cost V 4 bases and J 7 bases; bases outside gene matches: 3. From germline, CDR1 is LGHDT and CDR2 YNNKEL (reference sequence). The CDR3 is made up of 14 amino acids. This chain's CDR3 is CASSPSSGSGELFF. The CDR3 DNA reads TGTGCCAGCAGCCCCTCTAGCGGGAGCGGGGAGCTGTTTTTT.

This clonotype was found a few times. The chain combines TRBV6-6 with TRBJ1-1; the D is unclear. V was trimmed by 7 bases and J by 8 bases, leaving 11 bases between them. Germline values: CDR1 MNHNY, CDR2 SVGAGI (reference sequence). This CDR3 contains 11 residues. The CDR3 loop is CASIQNREAFF. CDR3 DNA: TGTGCCAGCATCCAAAACAGAGAAGCTTTCTTT.

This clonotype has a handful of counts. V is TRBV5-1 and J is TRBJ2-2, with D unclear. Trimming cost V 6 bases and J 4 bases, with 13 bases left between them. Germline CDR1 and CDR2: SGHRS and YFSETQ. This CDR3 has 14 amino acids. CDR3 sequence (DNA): TGCGCCAGCACCCGGGCTAGTGGCACCGGGGAGCTGTTTTTT. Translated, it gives CASTRASGTGELFF.

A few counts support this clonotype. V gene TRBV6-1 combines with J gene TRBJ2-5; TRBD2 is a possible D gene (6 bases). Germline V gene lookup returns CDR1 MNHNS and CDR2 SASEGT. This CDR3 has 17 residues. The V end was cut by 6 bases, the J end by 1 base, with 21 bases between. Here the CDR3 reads CASSPSWVAATQETQYF. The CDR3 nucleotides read TGTGCCAGCAGCCCCTCATGGGTAGCGGCAACCCAAGAGACCCAGTACTTC.

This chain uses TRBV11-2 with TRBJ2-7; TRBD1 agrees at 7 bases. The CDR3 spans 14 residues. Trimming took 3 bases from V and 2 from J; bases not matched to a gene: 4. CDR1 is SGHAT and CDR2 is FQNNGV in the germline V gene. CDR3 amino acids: CASSFQGGPYEQYF. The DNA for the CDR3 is TGTGCCAGCAGCTTTCAAGGGGGCCCCTACGAGCAGTACTTC.

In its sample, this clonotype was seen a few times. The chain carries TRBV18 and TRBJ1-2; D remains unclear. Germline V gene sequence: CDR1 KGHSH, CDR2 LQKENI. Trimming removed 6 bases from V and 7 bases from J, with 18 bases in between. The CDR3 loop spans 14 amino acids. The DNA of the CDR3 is TGTGCCAGCTCTCGCGGGTCCTTACCGGGTGGCTACACCTTC. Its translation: CASSRGSLPGGYTF.

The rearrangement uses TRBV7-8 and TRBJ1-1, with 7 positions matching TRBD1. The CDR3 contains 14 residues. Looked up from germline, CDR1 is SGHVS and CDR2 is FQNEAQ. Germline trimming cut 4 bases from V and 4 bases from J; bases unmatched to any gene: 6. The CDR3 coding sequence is TGTGCCAGCAGCTACCGACAGGGAAGCACTGAAGCTTTCTTT. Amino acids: CASSYRQGSTEAFF.

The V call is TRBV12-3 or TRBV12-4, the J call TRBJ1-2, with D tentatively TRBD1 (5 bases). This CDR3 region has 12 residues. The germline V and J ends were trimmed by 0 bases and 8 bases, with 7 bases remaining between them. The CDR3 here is CASSLAAGGYTF. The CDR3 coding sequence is TGTGCCAGCAGTTTAGCGGCAGGGGGCTACACCTTC.

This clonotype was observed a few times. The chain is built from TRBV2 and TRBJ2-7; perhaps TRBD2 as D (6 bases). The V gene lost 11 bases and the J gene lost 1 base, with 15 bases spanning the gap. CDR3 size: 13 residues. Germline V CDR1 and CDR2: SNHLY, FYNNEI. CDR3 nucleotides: TGTGCCGTCACCGGGACTGATTCCTACGAGCAGTACTTC. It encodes CAVTGTDSYEQYF.

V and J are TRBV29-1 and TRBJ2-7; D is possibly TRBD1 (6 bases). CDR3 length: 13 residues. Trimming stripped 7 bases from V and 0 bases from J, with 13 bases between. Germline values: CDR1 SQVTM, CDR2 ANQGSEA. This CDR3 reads CSAATGSSYEQYF. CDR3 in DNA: TGCAGCGCGGCAACAGGGTCCTCCTACGAGCAGTACTTC.

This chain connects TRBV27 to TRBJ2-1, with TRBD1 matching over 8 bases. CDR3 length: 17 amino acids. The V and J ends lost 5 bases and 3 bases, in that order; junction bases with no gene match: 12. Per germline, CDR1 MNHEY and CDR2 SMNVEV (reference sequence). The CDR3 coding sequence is TGTGCCAGCAGTGCGGACAGGGCCTCTACCTTCTACAATGAGCAGTTCTTC. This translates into CASSADRASTFYNEQFF.

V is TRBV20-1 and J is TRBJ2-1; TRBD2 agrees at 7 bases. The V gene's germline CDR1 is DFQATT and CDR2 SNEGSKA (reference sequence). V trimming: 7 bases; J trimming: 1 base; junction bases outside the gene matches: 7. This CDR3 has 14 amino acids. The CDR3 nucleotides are TGCAGTGTAAGGGAGGGCGCATCCTACAATGAGCAGTTCTTC. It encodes CSVREGASYNEQFF.

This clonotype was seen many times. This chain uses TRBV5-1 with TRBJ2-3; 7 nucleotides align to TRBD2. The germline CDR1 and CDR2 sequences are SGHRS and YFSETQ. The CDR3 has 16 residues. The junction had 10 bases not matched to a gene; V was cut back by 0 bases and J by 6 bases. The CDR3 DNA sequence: TGCGCCAGCAGCTTGGAGGTGCGGGAGCCGTTTGATACGCAGTATTTT. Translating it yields CASSLEVREPFDTQYF.

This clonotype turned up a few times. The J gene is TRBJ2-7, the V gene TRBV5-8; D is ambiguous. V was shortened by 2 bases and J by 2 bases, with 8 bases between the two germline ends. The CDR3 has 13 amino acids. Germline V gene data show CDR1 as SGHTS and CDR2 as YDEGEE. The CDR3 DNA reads TGTGCCAGCAGCTTTAGCTTAACCTACGAGCAGTACTTC. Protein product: CASSFSLTYEQYF.

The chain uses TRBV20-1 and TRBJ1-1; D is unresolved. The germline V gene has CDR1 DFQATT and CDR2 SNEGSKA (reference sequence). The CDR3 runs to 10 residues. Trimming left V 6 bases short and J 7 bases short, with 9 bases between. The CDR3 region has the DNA TGCAGTGCGGCCGTGGGTGAAGCTTTCTTT. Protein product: CSAAVGEAFF.

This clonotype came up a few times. For the CDR3, the DNA is TGTGCCAGCAACTTCAGGCCTAGCGGGAGGGCCGGAAATGAGCAGTTCTTC. It is translated as CASNFRPSGRAGNEQFF. This chain connects TRBV7-9 to TRBJ2-1; 12 positions match TRBD2. From germline, CDR1 is SEHNR and CDR2 FQNEAQ (reference sequence). The CDR3 spans 17 residues. The ends lost 7 bases at V and 7 bases at J; junction bases unmatched: 14.

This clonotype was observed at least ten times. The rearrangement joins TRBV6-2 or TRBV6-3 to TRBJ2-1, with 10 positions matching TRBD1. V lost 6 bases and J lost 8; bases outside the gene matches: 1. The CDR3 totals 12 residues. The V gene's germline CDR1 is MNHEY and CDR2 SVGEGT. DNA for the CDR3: TGTGCCAGCAGGGGACAGGGGTATGAGCAGTTCTTC. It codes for CASRGQGYEQFF.

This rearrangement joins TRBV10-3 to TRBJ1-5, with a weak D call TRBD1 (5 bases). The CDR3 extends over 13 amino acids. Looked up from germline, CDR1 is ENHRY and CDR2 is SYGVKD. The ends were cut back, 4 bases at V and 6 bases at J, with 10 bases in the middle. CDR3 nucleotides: TGTGCCATCAGTGTATCCAGGGCTCAGCCCCAGCATTTT. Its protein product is CAISVSRAQPQHF.

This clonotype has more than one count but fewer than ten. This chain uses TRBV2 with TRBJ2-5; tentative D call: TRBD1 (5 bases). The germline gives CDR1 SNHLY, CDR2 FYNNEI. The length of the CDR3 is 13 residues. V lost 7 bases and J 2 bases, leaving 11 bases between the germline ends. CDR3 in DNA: TGTGCCAGCAATTCAAGGGGACAAGAGACCCAGTACTTC. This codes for CASNSRGQETQYF.

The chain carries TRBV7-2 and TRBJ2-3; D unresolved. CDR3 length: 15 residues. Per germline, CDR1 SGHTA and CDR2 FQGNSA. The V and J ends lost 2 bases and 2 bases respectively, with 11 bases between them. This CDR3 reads CASSLRLATTDTQYF. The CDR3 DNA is TGTGCCAGCAGCTTAAGGTTGGCAACCACAGATACGCAGTATTTT. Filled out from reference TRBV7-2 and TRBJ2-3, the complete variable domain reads GAGVSQSPSNKVTEKGKDVELRCDPISGHTALYWYRQSLGQGLEFLIYFQGNSAPDKSGLPSDRFSAERTGGSVSTLTIQRTQQEDSAVYLCASSLRLATTDTQYFGPGTRLTVL.

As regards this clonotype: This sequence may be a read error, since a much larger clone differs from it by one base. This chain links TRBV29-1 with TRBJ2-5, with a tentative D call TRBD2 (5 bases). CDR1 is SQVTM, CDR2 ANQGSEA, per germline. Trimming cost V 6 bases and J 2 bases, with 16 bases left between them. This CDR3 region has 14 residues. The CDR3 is CSVDPRRAQETQYF. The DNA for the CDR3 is TGCAGCGTAGACCCCAGGCGGGCGCAAGAGACCCAGTACTTC.

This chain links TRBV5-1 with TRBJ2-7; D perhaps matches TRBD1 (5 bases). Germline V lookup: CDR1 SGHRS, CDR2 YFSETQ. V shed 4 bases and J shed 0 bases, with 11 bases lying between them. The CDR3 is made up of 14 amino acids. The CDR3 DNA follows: TGCGCCAGCAGCACACAGGTCGCCTCCTACGAGCAGTACTTC. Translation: CASSTQVASYEQYF.

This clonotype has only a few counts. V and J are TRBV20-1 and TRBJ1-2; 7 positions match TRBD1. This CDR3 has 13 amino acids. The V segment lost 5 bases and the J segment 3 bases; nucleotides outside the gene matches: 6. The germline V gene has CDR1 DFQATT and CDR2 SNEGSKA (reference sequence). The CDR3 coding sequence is TGCAGTGCTTCACGGACAGGAGACTATGGCTACACCTTC. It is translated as CSASRTGDYGYTF.